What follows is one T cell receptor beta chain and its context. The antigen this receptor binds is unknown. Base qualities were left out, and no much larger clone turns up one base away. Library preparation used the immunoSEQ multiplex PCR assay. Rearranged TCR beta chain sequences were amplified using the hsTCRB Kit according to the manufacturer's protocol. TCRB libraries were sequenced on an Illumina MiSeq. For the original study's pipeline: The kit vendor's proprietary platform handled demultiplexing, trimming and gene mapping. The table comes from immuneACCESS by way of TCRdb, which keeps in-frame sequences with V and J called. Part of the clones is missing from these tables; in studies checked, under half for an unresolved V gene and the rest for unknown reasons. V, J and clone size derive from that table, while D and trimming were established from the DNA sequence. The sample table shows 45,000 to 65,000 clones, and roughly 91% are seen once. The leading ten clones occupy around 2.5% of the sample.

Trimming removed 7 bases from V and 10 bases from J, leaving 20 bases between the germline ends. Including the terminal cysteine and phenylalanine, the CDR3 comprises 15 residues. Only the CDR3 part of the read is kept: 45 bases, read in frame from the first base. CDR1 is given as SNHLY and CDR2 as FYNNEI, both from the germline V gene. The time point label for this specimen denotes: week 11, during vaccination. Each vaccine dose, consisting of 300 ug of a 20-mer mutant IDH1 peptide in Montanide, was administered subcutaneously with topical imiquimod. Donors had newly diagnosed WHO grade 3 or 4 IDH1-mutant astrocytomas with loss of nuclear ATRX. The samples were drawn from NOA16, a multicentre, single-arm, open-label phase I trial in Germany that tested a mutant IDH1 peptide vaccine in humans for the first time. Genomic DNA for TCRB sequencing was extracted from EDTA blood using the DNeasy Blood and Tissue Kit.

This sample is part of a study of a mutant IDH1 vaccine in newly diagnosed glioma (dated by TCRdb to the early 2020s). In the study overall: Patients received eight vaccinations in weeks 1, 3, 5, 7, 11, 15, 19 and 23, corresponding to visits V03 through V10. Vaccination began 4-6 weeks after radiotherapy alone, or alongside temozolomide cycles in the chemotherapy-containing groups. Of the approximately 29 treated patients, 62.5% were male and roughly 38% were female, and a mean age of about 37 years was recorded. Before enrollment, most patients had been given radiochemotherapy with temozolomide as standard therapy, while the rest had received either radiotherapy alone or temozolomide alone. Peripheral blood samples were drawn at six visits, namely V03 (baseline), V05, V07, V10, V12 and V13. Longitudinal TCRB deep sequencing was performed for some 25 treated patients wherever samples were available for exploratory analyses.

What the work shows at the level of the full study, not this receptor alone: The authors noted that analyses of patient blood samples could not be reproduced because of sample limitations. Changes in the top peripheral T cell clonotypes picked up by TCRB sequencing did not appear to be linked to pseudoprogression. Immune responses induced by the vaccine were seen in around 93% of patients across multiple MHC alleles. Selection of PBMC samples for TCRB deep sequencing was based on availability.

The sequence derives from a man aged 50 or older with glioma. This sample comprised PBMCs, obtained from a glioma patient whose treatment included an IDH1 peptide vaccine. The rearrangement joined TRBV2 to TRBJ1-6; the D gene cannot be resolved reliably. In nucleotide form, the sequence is TGTGCCAGCAAGACCGACGATGTTAGCGGGTCACCCCTCCACTTT. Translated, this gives CASKTDDVSGSPLHF.